This T cell receptor beta chain was captured in a study of T cells in Graves' hyperthyroidism and ophthalmopathy. Looking at the study overall: The authors collected peripheral blood at initial diagnosis, before any treatment.

It was RNA transcripts that yielded the amplified TCR beta CDR3 regions. Researchers ran a first-round RT-PCR on the TCR CDR3 using the HTBI primer set. TCRdb re-analysed the multiplex PCR reads in MiXCR, keeping a single row per CDR3 protein. The sample yields some 500,000 distinct CDR3 sequences, roughly 14% seen once. Study-level results: In the blood, most expanded thyroid clonotypes above 0.001 appeared as well.

The hyperthyroidism was newly diagnosed and had lasted under 2 months; the patients were aged 18 to 65. This clonotype was recorded a few times. Its antigen is unidentified. Mismatch with germline at one junction end may stem from a read error. The CDR3 is made up of 13 amino acids. CDR1 is SGHTA, CDR2 FQGTGA, per germline. The receptor was derived from a woman under 30 with Graves' hyperthyroidism. Sample: blood. V usage is TRBV7-3 and J usage is TRBJ2-7, with TRBD2 identical over 7 bases. CDR3 bases: TGTGCCTGCAGCTTAGCGGGCTCCTACGAGCAGTACTTC. Encoded protein: CACSLAGSYEQYF.